This is a list of T cell receptor beta chains from one sample in a study of cytomegalovirus exposure and HLA in healthy donors. The protocol was immunoSEQ multiplex PCR, while the TCRdb copy is restricted to in-frame clones and leaves out a portion. The sample includes about 130,000 clones, around 94% of them seen just once. Sequenced: PBMCs. The origin of the receptors is a woman in her late teens or twenties in good health and CMV-seronegative. The CDR3 runs from the conserved cysteine through the conserved F or W. D genes are given only for firm matches. A clone size is listed for some rows: how often the clone was seen (once, few, many), or a class if it is expanded.

>TRBD2|TRBV9|TRBJ2-1|NA
CASSRKVAGGPSGDEQFF
TGTGCCAGTAGCCGAAAGGTAGCGGGAGGGCCCTCAGGGGATGAGCAGTTCTTC
>NA|TRBV6-6|TRBJ2-7|NA
CASSYELSYEQYF
TGTGCCAGCAGTTACGAACTCTCCTACGAGCAGTACTTC
>TRBD2|TRBV5-1|TRBJ2-2|NA
CASSLAERNTGELFF
TGCGCCAGCAGCCTAGCGGAAAGGAACACCGGGGAGCTGTTTTTT
>NA|TRBV6-1|TRBJ1-6|NA
CASSEVPGLHF
TGTGCCAGCAGTGAAGTTCCAGGCCTCCACTTT
>TRBD2|TRBV9|TRBJ2-1|NA
CASSVAGGPGNEQFF
TGTGCCAGCAGCGTGGCGGGGGGGCCGGGCAATGAGCAGTTCTTC
>NA|TRBV7-9|TRBJ1-4|NA
CASSSGEGEKLFF
TGTGCCAGCAGCTCCGGGGAGGGGGAAAAACTGTTTTTT
>NA|TRBV29-1|TRBJ2-1|NA
CSVLDSSSYNEQFF
TGCAGCGTTCTGGACTCTAGCTCCTACAATGAGCAGTTCTTC
>NA|TRBV10-3|TRBJ2-6|NA
CAISEGADWAGANVLTF
TGTGCCATCAGTGAGGGGGCGGATTGGGCTGGGGCCAACGTCCTGACTTTC
>TRBD1|TRBV9|TRBJ1-3|NA
CASGAQDRAGNTIYF
TGTGCCAGCGGAGCGCAGGACAGGGCTGGAAACACCATATATTTT
>NA|TRBV9|TRBJ2-2|NA
CASSVGYFTSGELFF
TGTGCCAGCAGCGTAGGGTACTTTACTTCCGGGGAGCTGTTTTTT
>TRBD2|TRBV19|TRBJ2-2|NA
CASSPLRTSGTAFGGELFF
TGTGCCAGTAGTCCCCTCCGGACTAGCGGAACCGCCTTCGGCGGGGAGCTGTTTTTT
>NA|TRBV5-1|TRBJ2-5|once
CASSLVGSQETQYF
TGCGCCAGCAGCTTGGTCGGGTCCCAAGAGACCCAGTACTTC
>NA|TRBV6-1|TRBJ1-1|NA
CASSSGMVNTEAFF
TGTGCCAGCAGTTCCGGGATGGTGAACACTGAAGCTTTCTTT
>NA|TRBV7-6|TRBJ1-1|NA
CASSLARGTDVDEAFF
TGTGCCAGCAGCTTAGCCCGGGGGACTGACGTGGATGAGGCTTTCTTT
>TRBD1|TRBV28|TRBJ1-3|once
CASSVGTVGNTIYF
TGTGCCAGCAGTGTCGGGACAGTTGGAAACACCATATATTTT
>NA|TRBV6-1|TRBJ1-3|NA
CASSGAGTGNTIYF
TGTGCCAGCAGTGGAGCGGGGACAGGAAACACCATATATTTT
>TRBD2|TRBV11-2|TRBJ2-1|NA
CASSLKQREGGNEQFF
TGTGCCAGCAGCCTGAAACAGCGGGAGGGCGGGAATGAGCAGTTCTTC
>TRBD1|TRBV27|TRBJ2-7|once
CASSLRGLNHYEQYF
TGTGCCAGCAGTTTAAGGGGGCTCAATCACTACGAGCAGTACTTC
>TRBD1|TRBV29-1|TRBJ1-2|NA
CSVSRDSNYGYTF
TGCAGCGTTTCCCGGGACAGCAACTATGGCTACACCTTC
>NA|TRBV5-6|TRBJ1-4|NA
CASSLALGAGRSEKLFF
TGTGCCAGCAGCTTGGCTCTGGGGGCAGGTCGAAGTGAAAAACTGTTTTTT
>TRBD2|TRBV7-3|TRBJ2-5|NA
CASSLQGTSLETQYF
TGTGCCAGCAGCTTACAAGGGACTAGCTTGGAGACCCAGTACTTC
>TRBD2|TRBV11-2|TRBJ2-1|once
CASSPGLAGVNEQFF
TGTGCCAGCAGCCCCGGACTAGCGGGGGTCAATGAGCAGTTCTTC
>NA|TRBV6-5|TRBJ1-1|NA
CASSPGNTEAFF
TGTGCCAGCAGCCCAGGGAACACTGAAGCTTTCTTT
>NA|TRBV4-2|TRBJ2-3|NA
CASSRGTRWGTDTQYF
TGTGCCAGCAGTCGCGGTACCCGGTGGGGCACAGATACGCAGTATTTT
>NA|TRBV30|TRBJ1-1|NA
CLTRVNTEAFF
TGTTTGACCCGGGTGAACACTGAAGCTTTCTTT
>NA|TRBV6-5|TRBJ2-7|NA
CASSYSGPPLEQYF
TGTGCCAGCAGTTACTCGGGGCCTCCTCTCGAGCAGTACTTC
>TRBD2|TRBV9|TRBJ2-3|once
CASSAAIAGGMTDTQYF
TGTGCCAGCAGCGCCGCGATAGCGGGGGGTATGACAGATACGCAGTATTTT
>TRBD1|TRBV6-6|TRBJ1-5|NA
CASSRGQGGNQPQHF
TGTGCCAGCAGTAGGGGACAGGGTGGCAATCAGCCCCAGCATTTT
>TRBD1|TRBV28|TRBJ1-4|NA
CASSSPDRGDEKLFF
TGTGCCAGCAGTTCCCCCGACAGGGGCGATGAAAAACTGTTTTTT
>NA|TRBV30|TRBJ2-7|NA
CAWSRPGTSYEQYF
TGTGCCTGGAGCCGTCCGGGAACGTCCTACGAGCAGTACTTC
>TRBD1|TRBV28|TRBJ2-7|NA
CASTTRDRVSYEQYF
TGTGCCAGCACCACGCGGGACAGGGTCTCCTACGAGCAGTACTTC
>NA|TRBV28|TRBJ2-2|NA
CASLQGNTGELFF
TGTGCCAGTTTACAGGGGAACACCGGGGAGCTGTTTTTT
>TRBD1|TRBV11-3|TRBJ2-1|NA
CASSLDDRGYNEQFF
TGTGCCAGCAGCTTAGATGACAGGGGCTACAATGAGCAGTTCTTC
>TRBD2|TRBV27|TRBJ2-2|once
CASSSSSGGNTGELFF
TGTGCCAGCAGTTCCTCTAGCGGGGGTAACACCGGGGAGCTGTTTTTT
>NA|TRBV27|TRBJ1-2|NA
CASSLPGLGTRAGDNYGYTF
TGTGCCAGCAGTTTACCAGGATTAGGGACAAGGGCAGGGGACAACTATGGCTACACCTTC